This entry lists 28 T cell receptor beta chains sequenced from one sample in a study of spatial heterogeneity in lung cancer. MiXCR was run by TCRdb on the 5' RACE reads, yielding one entry per CDR3 protein. This table has roughly 5,100 distinct CDR3 sequences, roughly 27% appearing once. Time point: sample taken at primary tumor resection. Sequencing was performed on whole RNA extracted from tumor and nontumor lung tissue, or from frozen PBMC, and the material was left unsorted. The sequencing here drew on PBMCs, taken at surgery. These receptors were taken from a male donor with early-stage non-small cell lung cancer.

This clonotype came up many times. V is TRBV19 and J is TRBJ1-5; D call uncertain. Germline CDR1 LNHDA, CDR2 SQIVND (reference sequence). V dropped 4 bases and J dropped 4 bases, with 8 bases sitting between them. The CDR3 loop spans 13 amino acids. The DNA of the CDR3 is TGTGCCAGTAGTAGGAGAGGGAATCAGCCCCAGCATTTT. Translated: CASSRRGNQPQHF.

V usage is TRBV4-2 and J usage is TRBJ2-1; 9 positions agree with TRBD1. With V trimmed by 4 bases and J by 9 bases, 10 bases remained unmatched. The CDR3 has 15 amino acids. CDR1 is LGHNA, CDR2 YNFKEQ, per germline. The CDR3 DNA follows: TGTGCCAGCAGCCCGGCGGGACAGGGTGGGTTTGAGCAGTTCTTC. It codes for CASSPAGQGGFEQFF.

In its sample, this clonotype was seen many times. This chain links TRBV7-2 with TRBJ2-7; the D is unclear. Deletions cut 4 bases from V and 3 bases from J, with 10 bases between. Germline CDR1 is SGHTA and CDR2 is FQGNSA. The CDR3 loop spans 13 amino acids. CDR3 region: CASSSRLGYEQYF. CDR3 coding DNA: TGTGCCAGCAGCTCGCGACTGGGCTACGAGCAGTACTTC.

This clonotype is medium-sized (0.01 to 0.1%). The chain is built from TRBV24-1 and TRBJ1-2; unclear D gene. CDR1 KGHDR and CDR2 SFDVKD come from the germline V gene. Deletions cut 3 bases from V and 8 bases from J, with 21 bases between. CDR3 length equals 16 residues. DNA of the CDR3: TGTGCCACCAGTGATCCCTCCCGGGTCAAGGAGGAAGGCTACACCTTC. Its translation is CATSDPSRVKEEGYTF.

CDR3 loop: CAISEGSGNRGLETQYF. CDR3 DNA sequence: TGTGCCATCAGTGAAGGCTCTGGGAACAGGGGGTTGGAGACCCAGTACTTC. The chain recombines TRBV10-3 with TRBJ2-5; 8 positions agree with TRBD1. Per the germline V gene, CDR1 is ENHRY and CDR2 is SYGVKD. V gave up 3 bases and J gave up 5 bases; unmatched junction bases: 14. The CDR3 has 17 residues.

The chain's CDR3 is CASRPTGGRGNEQYF. The CDR3, as DNA: TGTGCCAGCAGGCCTACAGGGGGAAGGGGTAACGAGCAGTACTTC. V usage is TRBV6-5 and J usage is TRBJ2-7; 8 positions agree with TRBD1. This CDR3 is built from 15 residues. Unmatched junction bases numbered 12, after V lost 6 bases and J lost 5 bases. Germline values: CDR1 MNHEY, CDR2 SVGAGI.

The rearrangement links TRBV11-3 to TRBJ2-2; weak D call: TRBD1 (5 bases). The CDR3 is made up of 16 amino acids. Germline CDR1 and CDR2: SGHNT and YENEEA. Between the trimmed V and J ends, which lost 3 bases and 4 bases, there was a span of 15 bases. Here the CDR3 reads CASSFLGAQGTGELFF. The CDR3 coding sequence is TGTGCCAGCAGCTTTCTTGGGGCCCAGGGCACCGGGGAGCTGTTTTTT.

There are many counts of this clonotype. This rearrangement joins TRBV20-1 to TRBJ2-1; the D is unclear. This CDR3 spans 16 amino acids. Germline V lookup: CDR1 DFQATT, CDR2 SNEGSKA (reference sequence). Trimming removed 1 base at V and 0 bases at J, with 13 bases between. The CDR3 bases are TGCAGTGCTAGAGCTGGGAAACGGAGCTCCTACAATGAGCAGTTCTTC. This gives the protein CSARAGKRSSYNEQFF.

This chain links TRBV5-1 with TRBJ2-2; D is uncertain. V was cut by 0 bases and J by 8 bases, with 11 bases left in between. CDR1 is SGHRS, CDR2 YFSETQ, per germline. The CDR3 runs 14 residues. The CDR3 region is CASSLDTAGGELFF. CDR3 coding DNA: TGCGCCAGCAGCTTGGACACCGCCGGGGGGGAGCTGTTTTTT.

In its sample, this clonotype ranks as medium-sized. The CDR3 region is CSAGGGLEQFF. The CDR3 DNA reads TGCAGTGCTGGGGGGGGGCTTGAGCAGTTCTTC. This chain joins TRBV20-1 and TRBJ2-1, with a tentative D call TRBD2 (7 bases). The V gene's germline CDR1 is DFQATT and CDR2 SNEGSKA (reference sequence). Trimming left V 5 bases short and J 9 bases short, with 11 bases between. The CDR3 contains 11 residues.

This clonotype was counted only a few times. The chain employs TRBV9 and TRBJ2-7; 12 bases line up with TRBD2. The V segment lost 3 bases and the J segment 5 bases; nucleotides outside the gene matches: 3. The germline V gene encodes CDR1 SGDLS and CDR2 YYNGEE. This CDR3 is 14 amino acids long. The CDR3 loop is CASSASGRVDEQYF. As DNA, the CDR3 is TGTGCCAGCAGCGCTAGCGGGAGGGTTGACGAGCAGTACTTC.

By share, this clonotype ranks as medium-sized. The chain couples TRBV28 to TRBJ2-1; 9 bases agree with TRBD2. CDR1 is MDHEN and CDR2 is SYDVKM in the germline V gene. This CDR3 region has 18 residues. With V trimmed by 1 base and J by 3 bases, 10 bases remained unmatched. CDR3 in amino acids: CASSLFVASGALYNEQFF. The CDR3 region has the DNA TGTGCCAGCAGTTTATTCGTAGCTAGCGGGGCTCTCTACAATGAGCAGTTCTTC.

This clonotype is termed medium-sized. The chain joins TRBV30 to TRBJ2-1; TRBD2 agrees at 8 bases. The CDR3 is 18 residues long. The V gene's germline CDR1 is GTSNPN and CDR2 SVGIG (reference sequence). The V segment lost 0 bases and the J segment 0 bases; nucleotides outside the gene matches: 10. The CDR3 DNA reads TGTGCCTGGAGTGTACGAATTAGCGGGGTACCCTCCTACAATGAGCAGTTCTTC. Residues: CAWSVRISGVPSYNEQFF.

This clonotype was seen only a few times. The V and J genes are TRBV7-2 and TRBJ1-5; D gene uncertain. V lost 1 base and J lost 8, with 12 bases in between. The CDR3 runs to 14 residues. Germline CDR1 reads SGHTA; CDR2 reads FQGNSA. DNA for the CDR3: TGTGCCAGCAGCTTAGGCGCGAGTAGCGAGCCCCAGCATTTT. Its protein product is CASSLGASSEPQHF. Drawing the rest from reference TRBV7-2 and TRBJ1-5, the complete variable domain is GAGVSQSPSNKVTEKGKDVELRCDPISGHTALYWYRQSLGQGLEFLIYFQGNSAPDKSGLPSDRFSAERTGGSVSTLTIQRTQQEDSAVYLCASSLGASSEPQHFGDGTRLSIL.

V usage is TRBV20-1 and J usage is TRBJ2-7; 12 bases match TRBD2. The CDR3 is 14 amino acids. J gave up 2 bases and V 5 bases, and 4 bases lay outside the gene matches. CDR1 is DFQATT and CDR2 is SNEGSKA in the germline V gene (reference sequence). The CDR3 loop reads CSAARTSGAYEQYF. In nucleotides, the CDR3 is TGCAGTGCTGCCCGGACTAGCGGGGCCTACGAGCAGTACTTC.

This clonotype was seen many times. The chain employs TRBV28 and TRBJ2-5, with 8 nucleotides matching TRBD2. CDR1 is MDHEN, CDR2 SYDVKM, per germline. This CDR3 has 14 residues. The V segment lost 7 bases and the J segment 5 bases; nucleotides outside the gene matches: 9. DNA for the CDR3: TGTGCCAGCAAAGAAGCGGGAGAGGGGGAGACCCAGTACTTC. Encoded protein: CASKEAGEGETQYF.

The chain employs TRBV7-9 and TRBJ2-1, with TRBD2 matching 13 bases. Unmatched junction bases numbered 4, after V lost 1 base and J lost 4 bases. The CDR3 consists of 17 residues. The V gene's germline CDR1 is SEHNR and CDR2 FQNEAQ (reference sequence). The CDR3 sequence is CASSLGGTSGVYNEQFF. CDR3 bases: TGTGCCAGCAGCTTAGGAGGGACTAGCGGGGTGTACAATGAGCAGTTCTTC.

V gene TRBV7-2 combines with J gene TRBJ1-6; D unresolved. Germline assignment: CDR1 SGHTA and CDR2 FQGNSA. V shed 3 bases and J shed 3 bases, with 9 bases lying between them. This CDR3 spans 15 amino acids. Here the CDR3 reads CASSLGGLYNSPLHF. CDR3 nucleotides: TGTGCCAGCAGCTTGGGAGGCCTCTATAATTCACCCCTCCACTTT.

This clonotype was detected ten times or more. The chain links TRBV28 to TRBJ1-4; D gene uncertain. V was shortened by 2 bases and J by 0 bases, with 10 bases between the two germline ends. The germline V gene has CDR1 MDHEN and CDR2 SYDVKM. This CDR3 region has 16 residues. This CDR3 is CASSLAGFTTNEKLFF. CDR3 DNA: TGTGCCAGCAGTTTAGCGGGTTTTACAACTAATGAAAAACTGTTTTTT.

CDR3 nucleotides: TGCGCCAGCAGCGGCAGCGGCACCGGGGAGCTGTTTTTT. Its protein is CASSGSGTGELFF. V is TRBV5-1 and J is TRBJ2-2, with D maybe TRBD2 (5 bases). The ends were cut back, 4 bases at V and 4 bases at J, with 8 bases in the middle. Per the germline V gene, CDR1 is SGHRS and CDR2 is YFSETQ. This CDR3 comprises 13 residues.

V usage is TRBV7-9 and J usage is TRBJ1-1; the D gene is possibly TRBD1 (5 bases). Trimming shortened V by 5 bases and J by 1 base, and 8 bases separated the two germline ends. The CDR3 is made up of 13 amino acids. Germline assignment: CDR1 SEHNR and CDR2 FQNEAQ (reference sequence). DNA of the CDR3: TGTGCCAGCAGCGCGACAGAGAACACTGAAGCTTTCTTT. Residues: CASSATENTEAFF. Full variable domain (remainder filled in from reference TRBV7-9 and TRBJ1-1): DTGVSQNPRHKITKRGQNVTFRCDPISEHNRLYWYRQTLGQGPEFLTYFQNEAQLEKSRLLSDRFSAERPKGSFSTLEIQRTEQGDSAMYLCASSATENTEAFFGQGTRLTVV.

Sample share makes this clonotype medium-sized (0.01 to 0.1%). The gene calls are TRBV14 and TRBJ2-7; D is undetermined. Germline CDR1 SGHDN, CDR2 FVKESK. V lost 4 bases and J 0 bases, leaving 13 bases between the germline ends. This CDR3 comprises 15 residues. CDR3 loop: CASSRGRASSYEQYF. The CDR3 bases are TGTGCCAGCAGCCGAGGTCGGGCTTCCTCCTACGAGCAGTACTTC.

The chain is built from TRBV28 and TRBJ1-6; D is ambiguous. CDR3 length equals 17 residues. Trimming cost V 5 bases and J 8 bases, with 22 bases left between them. Germline V gene lookup returns CDR1 MDHEN and CDR2 SYDVKM. The CDR3 spells CASSPGGLGMSDSPLHF. The CDR3 coding sequence is TGTGCCAGCAGTCCCGGAGGGTTAGGGATGTCAGATTCACCCCTCCACTTT.

The genes are TRBV21-1 and TRBJ2-5; TRBD2 is the table's D call and was not checked against the DNA. TRBV21-1 is designated a pseudogene. This CDR3 region has 13 residues. Here the CDR3 DNA reads TGTGCCAGCAGTCACCCGGGACTACAGACCCAGTACTTC. It yields the protein CASSHPGLQTQYF.

V gene TRBV20-1 combines with J gene TRBJ2-7; perhaps TRBD2 as D (6 bases). This CDR3 comprises 14 residues. Germline V gene lookup returns CDR1 DFQATT and CDR2 SNEGSKA (reference sequence). The V gene lost 0 bases and the J gene lost 0 bases, with 9 bases spanning the gap. The CDR3 sequence: CSARERRDSYEQYF. CDR3 in DNA: TGCAGTGCTAGAGAACGGAGGGACTCCTACGAGCAGTACTTC.

In this sample, this clonotype turned up a few times. The chain recombines TRBV28 with TRBJ1-5, with 7 bases fitting TRBD1. CDR3 length: 13 residues. Germline assignment: CDR1 MDHEN and CDR2 SYDVKM. V lost 10 bases to trimming and J lost 6 bases; unmatched junction nucleotides: 9. CDR3 in amino acids: CATADRVRQPQHF. CDR3 sequence (DNA): TGTGCCACCGCAGACAGGGTACGTCAGCCCCAGCATTTT.

J is TRBJ1-5 and V is TRBV24-1; 8 bases are a match to TRBD1. The CDR3 consists of 16 residues. CDR1 and CDR2 (germline): KGHDR, SFDVKD. V lost 9 bases, J lost 0 bases, and 9 bases stayed unmatched. The CDR3 reads CATGAGGISSNQPQHF. In DNA form, the CDR3 reads TGTGCCACCGGCGCAGGGGGCATAAGTAGCAATCAGCCCCAGCATTTT.

By share of the sample, this clonotype is medium-sized (0.01 to 0.1%). The chain combines TRBV20-1 with TRBJ1-5; D is unresolved. Germline lookup yields CDR1 DFQATT and CDR2 SNEGSKA (reference sequence). V dropped 2 bases and J dropped 1 base, with 9 bases sitting between them. The CDR3 consists of 14 residues. CDR3 loop: CSARRVGSNQPQHF. CDR3 nucleotides: TGCAGTGCTAGAAGGGTTGGGAGCAATCAGCCCCAGCATTTT.